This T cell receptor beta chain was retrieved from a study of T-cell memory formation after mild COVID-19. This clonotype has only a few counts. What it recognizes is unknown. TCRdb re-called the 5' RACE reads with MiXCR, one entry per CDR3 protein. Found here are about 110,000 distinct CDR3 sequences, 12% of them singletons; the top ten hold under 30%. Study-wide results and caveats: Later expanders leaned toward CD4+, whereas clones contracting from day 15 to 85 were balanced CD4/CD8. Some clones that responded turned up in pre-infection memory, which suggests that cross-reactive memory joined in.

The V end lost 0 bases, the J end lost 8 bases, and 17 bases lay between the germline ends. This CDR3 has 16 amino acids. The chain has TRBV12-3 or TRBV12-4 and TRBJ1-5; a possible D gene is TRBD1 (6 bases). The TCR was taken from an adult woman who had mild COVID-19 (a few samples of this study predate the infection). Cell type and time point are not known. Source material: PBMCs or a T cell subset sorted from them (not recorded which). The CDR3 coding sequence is TGTGCCAGCAGTTTAGCGCTAAGGGGGTCAAGGGAGCCCCAGCATTTT. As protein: CASSLALRGSREPQHF.